Listed here are 31 T cell receptor beta chains from one sample, sequenced in a study of blood T cell repertoires in COVID-19. Data came from immunoSEQ multiplex PCR; TCRdb stores just in-frame clones and leaves some out. The table shows under 200,000 clones, with about 85% occurring only once. Material for sequencing was peripheral blood. The receptor set was obtained from a woman aged 80 or over with acute or convalescent COVID-19.

The chain joins TRBV6-5 to TRBJ1-1; D possibly corresponds to TRBD1 (5 bases). Germline CDR1 and CDR2: MNHEY and SVGAGI. V was clipped by 0 bases and J by 1 base, with 12 bases between them. CDR3 length: 16 residues. CDR3 residues: CASSYSQGRGNTEAFF. CDR3 sequence (DNA): TGTGCCAGCAGTTACTCGCAGGGAAGGGGGAACACTGAAGCTTTCTTT.

The chain combines TRBV18 with TRBJ1-6, with D possibly being TRBD1 (5 bases). V lost 5 bases and J lost 10, with 15 bases in between. Germline V gene sequence: CDR1 KGHSH, CDR2 LQKENI. This CDR3 has 14 residues. The CDR3 here is CASSSDRVKSPLHF. Written as DNA, the CDR3 is TGTGCCAGCTCATCCGACAGAGTAAAGTCACCCCTCCACTTT.

In nucleotides, the CDR3 is TGCGCCAGCAGCTTGGTCCCCAGGGTGGCAACTAATGAAAAACTGTTTTTT. It encodes CASSLVPRVATNEKLFF. This chain uses TRBV5-1 with TRBJ1-4; a possible D gene is TRBD1 (5 bases). Germline CDR1 is SGHRS and CDR2 is YFSETQ. Trimming shortened V by 0 bases and J by 0 bases, and 12 bases separated the two germline ends. The CDR3 totals 17 residues.

This chain joins TRBV7-9 and TRBJ2-7; no definite D call. CDR1 and CDR2 (germline): SEHNR, FQNEAQ (reference sequence). V was cut by 1 base and J by 0 bases, with 10 bases left in between. The CDR3 sequence is 15 residues long. CDR3 DNA sequence: TGTGCCAGCAGCTTAGTGACTGGCAGCTCCTACGAGCAGTACTTC. It codes for CASSLVTGSSYEQYF.

This clone was picked up many times. The rearrangement links TRBV6-2 or TRBV6-3 to TRBJ2-7; 12 bases are a match to TRBD2. J was trimmed by 0 bases and V by 2 bases; bases with no gene match: 8. This CDR3 contains 18 residues. CDR1 and CDR2 (germline): MNHEY, SVGEGT. CDR3 sequence reads: CASSYPTSGSASSYEQYF. The CDR3 coding sequence is TGTGCCAGCAGTTACCCGACTAGCGGGAGCGCGAGCTCCTACGAGCAGTACTTC.

The rearrangement joins TRBV7-3 to TRBJ2-7; TRBD2 might be the D (7 bases). The ends were cut back, 1 base at V and 0 bases at J, with 10 bases in the middle. CDR1 and CDR2 (germline): SGHTA, FQGTGA. The CDR3 is 15 amino acids. CDR3: CASSLIGGHSYEQYF. The CDR3 nucleotides read TGTGCCAGCAGCTTAATCGGGGGGCACTCCTACGAGCAGTACTTC.

V gene TRBV10-1 combines with J gene TRBJ1-1; TRBD1 matches 11 bases. Germline V gene sequence: CDR1 WNHNN, CDR2 SYGVQD (reference sequence). Unmatched junction bases numbered 2, after V lost 4 bases and J lost 1 base. This CDR3 is built from 15 residues. In DNA form, the CDR3 reads TGCGCCAGCAGTGGCGGGACAGGGGGGAACACTGAAGCTTTCTTT. Its translation: CASSGGTGGNTEAFF.

The gene calls are TRBV12-3 or TRBV12-4 and TRBJ1-1; TRBD1 matches at 7 bases. The CDR3 is 13 residues long. Unmatched junction bases numbered 2, after V lost 2 bases and J lost 5 bases. This CDR3 reads CASSLKQGTEAFF. For the CDR3, the DNA is TGTGCCAGCAGTTTAAAACAGGGGACTGAAGCTTTCTTT.

The chain carries TRBV6-5 and TRBJ1-2; D uncertain. The CDR3 contains 14 residues. V was clipped by 2 bases and J by 10 bases, with 17 bases between them. Germline CDR1 is MNHEY and CDR2 is SVGAGI. The CDR3 DNA follows: TGTGCCAGCAGTTACCTTCCGGAGACTATGTCCTACACCTTC. It encodes CASSYLPETMSYTF.

This rearrangement joins TRBV3-1 (or the pseudogene TRBV3-2) to TRBJ2-3; D is perhaps TRBD1 (6 bases). Trimming removed 2 bases from V and 2 bases from J, with 8 bases in between. The germline V gene has CDR1 LGHDT and CDR2 YNNKEL (reference sequence). CDR3 size: 14 residues. CDR3 DNA sequence: TGTGCCAGCAGCCAAAAGGGGGACACAGATACGCAGTATTTT. Protein: CASSQKGDTDTQYF.

The chain employs TRBV5-1 and TRBJ1-2, with 8 bases matching TRBD1. V trimming: 2 bases; J trimming: 2 bases; junction bases outside the gene matches: 8. The CDR3 totals 16 residues. Germline-derived CDR1 and CDR2 are SGHRS and YFSETQ. The CDR3 nucleotides are TGCGCCAGCAGCTTATGGGACAGGACCTCGAACTATGGCTACACCTTC. It is translated as CASSLWDRTSNYGYTF.

This sequence joins TRBV19 and TRBJ1-3; D possibly corresponds to TRBD1 (6 bases). CDR1 and CDR2 (germline): LNHDA, SQIVND (reference sequence). The length of the CDR3 is 14 residues. V lost 5 bases, J lost 4 bases, and 12 bases lay in between. This CDR3 reads CASSRAGDGNTIYF. CDR3 DNA sequence: TGTGCCAGTAGTCGGGCAGGGGACGGAAACACCATATATTTT.

This chain joins TRBV29-1 and TRBJ1-1; D not resolved. Germline V gene data show CDR1 as SQVTM and CDR2 as ANQGSEA. The CDR3 totals 12 residues. V lost 4 bases to trimming and J lost 3 bases, with 9 bases between them. The CDR3 loop reads CSVGEGYTEAFF. For the CDR3, the DNA is TGCAGCGTTGGGGAGGGTTACACTGAAGCTTTCTTT.

The J gene is TRBJ1-3, the V gene TRBV2; TRBD1 is a possible D gene (5 bases). The CDR3 has 15 amino acids. V was clipped by 6 bases and J by 2 bases, with 14 bases between them. CDR1 and CDR2 (germline): SNHLY, FYNNEI. CDR3 DNA: TGTGCCAGCAGAACCCAGGGTGGGCCTGGAAACACCATATATTTT. This encodes CASRTQGGPGNTIYF.

The chain joins TRBV12-3 or TRBV12-4 to TRBJ1-2; D is possibly TRBD1 (6 bases). V dropped 5 bases and J dropped 4 bases, with 11 bases sitting between them. The CDR3 runs 13 residues. In nucleotides, the CDR3 is TGTGCCAGCAGTGCCGGACAGCCCTATGGCTACACCTTC. Amino acids: CASSAGQPYGYTF.

The genes are TRBV11-2 and TRBJ2-2; D unresolved. This CDR3 region has 16 residues. V was shortened by 1 base and J by 4 bases, with 13 bases between the two germline ends. CDR1 is SGHAT, CDR2 FQNNGV, per germline. CDR3 nucleotides: TGTGCCAGCAGCTTAGTTGCCGGGTTTTCCACCGGGGAGCTGTTTTTT. It specifies CASSLVAGFSTGELFF.

V and J are TRBV5-4 and TRBJ1-6, with 7 bases that match TRBD1. The CDR3 extends over 16 amino acids. Germline V gene sequence: CDR1 SGHNT, CDR2 YYREEE (reference sequence). After removal of 4 bases from V and 3 bases from J, the junction contained 7 bases not matched to a gene. The CDR3 nucleotides read TGTGCCAGCAGCGCGCCGGGACAGATCTATAATTCACCCCTCCACTTT. This codes for CASSAPGQIYNSPLHF.

The chain couples TRBV21-1 to TRBJ2-7; the D call TRBD2 from the table was never checked on the DNA. TRBV21-1 is tagged as a pseudogene. There are 16 residues in the CDR3. CDR3 amino acids: CASSNDRLAGGDEQYF. CDR3 in DNA: TGTGCCAGCAGCAATGACCGACTAGCGGGAGGGGACGAGCAGTACTTC.

The chain employs TRBV29-1 and TRBJ1-2; 8 positions agree with TRBD1. This CDR3 is 16 amino acids long. The V gene end was trimmed by 0 bases and the J gene end by 0 bases; junction bases not matched to a gene: 6. CDR1 is SQVTM and CDR2 is ANQGSEA in the germline V gene. The CDR3 protein is CSVEDLGTGSNYGYTF. CDR3 nucleotide sequence: TGCAGCGTTGAAGACCTGGGGACAGGTTCTAACTATGGCTACACCTTC.

The chain carries TRBV7-9 and TRBJ1-3; weak D call: TRBD1 (5 bases). The CDR3 totals 15 residues. Looked up from germline, CDR1 is SEHNR and CDR2 is FQNEAQ (reference sequence). V lost 9 bases and J 0 bases, leaving 15 bases between the germline ends. CDR3 residues: CASGGIGSSGNTIYF. CDR3 DNA sequence: TGTGCCAGTGGGGGGATTGGCAGCTCTGGAAACACCATATATTTT.

The chain employs TRBV5-6 and TRBJ1-3; D not resolved. This CDR3 comprises 13 residues. Trimming stripped 2 bases from V and 0 bases from J, with 3 bases between. Per germline, CDR1 SGHDT and CDR2 YYEEEE. This CDR3 is CASSFLSGNTIYF. The CDR3, as DNA: TGTGCCAGCAGCTTTCTCTCTGGAAACACCATATATTTT.

This rearrangement joins TRBV7-9 to TRBJ1-6; possibly TRBD1 for D (5 bases). CDR3 length: 16 amino acids. With 6 bases removed from V and 0 bases from J, the gap between germline ends came to 12 bases. Germline V gene lookup returns CDR1 SEHNR and CDR2 FQNEAQ (reference sequence). The chain's CDR3 is CASRGGDSSYNSPLHF. The CDR3 DNA sequence: TGTGCCAGCAGGGGAGGGGATAGCTCCTATAATTCACCCCTCCACTTT.

The rearrangement joins TRBV19 to TRBJ2-5, with 8 bases fitting TRBD1. This CDR3 is built from 12 residues. CDR1 LNHDA and CDR2 SQIVND come from the germline V gene (reference sequence). The ends lost 6 bases at V and 10 bases at J; junction bases unmatched: 7. The DNA for the CDR3 is TGTGCCAGTAGCCAACAGGGGGTGGTCCAGTACTTC. This sequence encodes CASSQQGVVQYF.

The chain carries TRBV6-5 and TRBJ2-1, with a tentative D call TRBD2 (5 bases). Trimming shortened V by 8 bases and J by 9 bases, and 14 bases separated the two germline ends. Germline V CDR1 and CDR2: MNHEY, SVGAGI. The CDR3 is 12 residues long. CDR3 sequence (DNA): TGTGCCAGCGGTACGGACTGGGGTGAGCAGTTCTTC. Protein product: CASGTDWGEQFF.

The J gene is TRBJ1-2, the V gene TRBV5-1, with 7 bases matching TRBD1. The V gene end was trimmed by 0 bases and the J gene end by 4 bases; junction bases not matched to a gene: 6. Germline V gene lookup returns CDR1 SGHRS and CDR2 YFSETQ. The CDR3 is 15 residues long. CDR3 protein: CASSLGDRASYGYTF. CDR3 bases: TGCGCCAGCAGCTTGGGTGACAGGGCAAGCTATGGCTACACCTTC.

This chain joins TRBV5-8 and TRBJ1-2; 8 bases align to TRBD1. Germline V gene sequence: CDR1 SGHTS, CDR2 YDEGEE. The ends lost 2 bases at V and 3 bases at J; junction bases unmatched: 3. The CDR3 sequence is 14 residues long. The CDR3 DNA reads TGTGCCAGCAGCTTTGGACAGGGAGACTATGGCTACACCTTC. This translates into CASSFGQGDYGYTF.

Judged by abundance, this clone is medium-sized. J is TRBJ1-6 and V is TRBV6-1; D gene uncertain. This CDR3 has 13 amino acids. Per germline, CDR1 MNHNS and CDR2 SASEGT. Trimming stripped 3 bases from V and 3 bases from J, with 3 bases between. The CDR3 DNA follows: TGTGCCAGCAGTGACAGCTATAATTCACCCCTCCACTTT. It specifies CASSDSYNSPLHF.

CDR3 DNA sequence: TGTGCCAGCAGTGGGCTCAGCTCCTATAATTCACCCCTCCACTTT. It translates to CASSGLSSYNSPLHF. V usage is TRBV2 and J usage is TRBJ1-6; D is unresolved. Trimming took off 4 bases at V and 0 bases at J, with 7 bases between the two ends. CDR1 and CDR2 from the germline V gene are SNHLY and FYNNEI. The CDR3 sequence is 15 residues long.

The chain uses TRBV24-1 and TRBJ2-2, with 8 bases identical to TRBD2. CDR3 size: 16 residues. V lost 3 bases and J lost 0; bases outside the gene matches: 2. The V gene's germline CDR1 is KGHDR and CDR2 SFDVKD. The CDR3 loop reads CATSDISGANTGELFF. As DNA, the CDR3 is TGTGCCACCAGTGATATTAGCGGGGCGAACACCGGGGAGCTGTTTTTT.

The rearrangement links TRBV27 to TRBJ2-7, with 10 bases fitting TRBD2. This CDR3 comprises 15 residues. Losses at the gene ends were 0 bases for V and 6 bases for J; bases not matched to a gene: 5. CDR1 and CDR2 (germline): MNHEY, SMNVEV (reference sequence). CDR3 DNA sequence: TGTGCCAGCAGTTTATCGCTAGCGGGGGACCGCGAGCAGTACTTC. Translating gives CASSLSLAGDREQYF.

This chain connects TRBV6-6 to TRBJ1-4; 12 nucleotides agree with TRBD1. Germline values: CDR1 MNHNY, CDR2 SVGAGI (reference sequence). CDR3 length: 14 residues. V lost 5 bases and J lost 7; bases outside the gene matches: 2. The CDR3 region is CASSKGQGAEKLFF. In DNA form, the CDR3 reads TGTGCCAGCAGTAAGGGACAGGGGGCTGAAAAACTGTTTTTT.